This record covers a single T cell receptor beta chain. These data originate in a study of control samples from healthy donors and cancer patients. Produced via immunoSEQ multiplex PCR; TCRdb's table is partial and in-frame only. Altogether 60,000 to 100,000 clones are present, about 89% being singletons, with the ten largest covering about 7.1%. The CDR3 loop spans 17 amino acids. V lost 1 base to trimming and J lost 6 bases, with 17 bases between them. Germline V gives CDR1 SGHTS, CDR2 YDEGEE. The sequencing input was blood. The J gene is TRBJ1-6, the V gene TRBV5-8, with D possibly TRBD1 on 6 matching bases. This TCR was sampled from a man in his forties or fifties in good health. CDR3 nucleotide sequence: TGTGCCAGCAGCTTGCCGACGGACAGCTTGGGTAATTCACCCCTCCACTTT. As protein: CASSLPTDSLGNSPLHF. Full variable domain (outside the CDR3, taken from reference TRBV5-8 and TRBJ1-6): EAGVTQSPTHLIKTRGQQATLRCSPISGHTSVYWYQQALGLGLQFLLWYDEGEERNRGNFPPRFSGRQFPNYSSELNVNALELEDSALYLCASSLPTDSLGNSPLHFGNGTRLTVT.